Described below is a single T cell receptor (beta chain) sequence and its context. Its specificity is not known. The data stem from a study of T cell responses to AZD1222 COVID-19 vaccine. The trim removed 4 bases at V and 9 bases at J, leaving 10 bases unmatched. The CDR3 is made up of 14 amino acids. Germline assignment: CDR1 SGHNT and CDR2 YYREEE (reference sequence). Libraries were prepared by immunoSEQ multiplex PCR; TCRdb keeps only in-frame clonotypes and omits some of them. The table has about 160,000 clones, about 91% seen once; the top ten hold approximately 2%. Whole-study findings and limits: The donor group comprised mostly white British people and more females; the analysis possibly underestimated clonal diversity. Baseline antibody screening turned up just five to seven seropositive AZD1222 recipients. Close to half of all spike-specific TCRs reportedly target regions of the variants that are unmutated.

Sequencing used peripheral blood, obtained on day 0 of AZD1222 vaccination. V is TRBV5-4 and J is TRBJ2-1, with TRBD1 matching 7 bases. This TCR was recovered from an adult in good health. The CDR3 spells CASSKDRTKFEQFF. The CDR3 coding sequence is TGTGCCAGCAGCAAGGACAGGACCAAGTTTGAGCAGTTCTTC. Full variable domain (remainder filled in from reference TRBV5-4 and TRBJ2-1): ETGVTQSPTHLIKTRGQQVTLRCSSQSGHNTVSWYQQALGQGPQFIFQYYREEENGRGNFPPRFSGLQFPNYSSELNVNALELDDSALYLCASSKDRTKFEQFFGPGTRLTVL.